These 19 T cell receptor beta chains were sequenced from one sample in a study of shared clonotypes between healthy human individuals (TCRdb year 2020). Preparation of the library involved the immunoSEQ multiplex PCR assay. The table was pulled from immuneACCESS by TCRdb, which kept in-frame rearrangements only. Such tables lose some clones; where checked, under half of the loss comes from unresolved V genes, and the rest has no known cause. A total of some 530,000 clones appear in this sample, roughly 80% of them only once. The ten top clones hold roughly an eighth of the sample. The specimen was PBMCs. These TCRs come from a woman between 35 and 50 years old in good health. Some clones in this sample may be carry-over from other donors' samples.

As for this clone: Other DNA sequences in the same sample also yield this CDR3. The genes are TRBV5-6 and TRBJ2-1, with D tentatively TRBD1 (6 bases). The V end lost 2 bases, the J end lost 9 bases, and 9 bases lay between the germline ends. The CDR3 consists of 12 residues. Germline V CDR1 and CDR2: SGHDT, YYEEEE. The CDR3 reads CASSLPTGEQFF. In DNA, the CDR3 is TGTGCCAGCAGCTTACCGACAGGTGAGCAGTTCTTC.

This clone was counted many times. The chain joins TRBV29-1 to TRBJ2-7; D possibly uses TRBD1 or TRBD2 (5 bases each). The CDR3 is 11 amino acids. V was pared by 7 bases and J by 7 bases, with 14 bases between. Germline-derived CDR1 and CDR2 are SQVTM and ANQGSEA. CDR3 bases: TGCAGCGGCGGACAAGGAGGTGAGCAGTACTTC. Protein: CSGGQGGEQYF.

This clone was detected only once. The chain recombines TRBV28 with TRBJ1-1; a weak D match, TRBD1 (5 bases). The CDR3 has 12 residues. V was clipped by 10 bases and J by 4 bases, with 13 bases between them. The germline V gene has CDR1 MDHEN and CDR2 SYDVKM. CDR3 residues: CATREGFTEAFF. CDR3 DNA sequence: TGTGCCACCAGGGAGGGGTTCACTGAAGCTTTCTTT.

V usage is TRBV6-5 and J usage is TRBJ1-2; possible D gene TRBD1, 5 bases. The CDR3 extends over 14 amino acids. Per the germline V gene, CDR1 is MNHEY and CDR2 is SVGAGI. V lost 7 bases, J lost 8 bases, and 20 bases lay in between. The CDR3 region is CASMATGVESGYTF. The CDR3 DNA is TGTGCCAGCATGGCGACGGGGGTTGAATCGGGCTACACCTTC.

The chain has TRBV7-2 and TRBJ1-1, with D possibly being TRBD1 (5 bases). This CDR3 contains 14 residues. CDR1 SGHTA and CDR2 FQGNSA come from the germline V gene. Trimming took 1 base from V and 11 from J, leaving 17 bases between them. CDR3 sequence: CASSLGPPPRGAFF. The DNA for the CDR3 is TGTGCCAGCAGCTTAGGACCACCGCCTCGGGGGGCTTTCTTT. The complete variable domain, with remaining parts taken from reference TRBV7-2 and TRBJ1-1, reads GAGVSQSPSNKVTEKGKDVELRCDPISGHTALYWYRQSLGQGLEFLIYFQGNSAPDKSGLPSDRFSAERTGGSVSTLTIQRTQQEDSAVYLCASSLGPPPRGAFFGQGTRLTVV.

V usage is TRBV2 and J usage is TRBJ2-1; the match to TRBD2 covers 8 bases. V dropped 7 bases and J dropped 5; count of bases not matched to a gene: 16. The CDR3 spans 17 residues. The germline CDR1 and CDR2 sequences are SNHLY and FYNNEI. In nucleotides, the CDR3 is TGTGCCAGCAAACAAACACGAACCGGGACTAGGGACAATGAGCAGTTCTTC. Translation gives CASKQTRTGTRDNEQFF.

The chain recombines TRBV6-1 with TRBJ2-5; TRBD2 matches at 11 bases. Germline loops: CDR1 MNHNS, CDR2 SASEGT. V lost 10 bases to trimming and J lost 6 bases; unmatched junction nucleotides: 10. This CDR3 has 14 amino acids. Written as DNA, the CDR3 is TGTGCCACCCGACTAGCGGGAAGCTTGAAGACCCAGTACTTC. Translated: CATRLAGSLKTQYF.

This clone appeared once. The chain employs TRBV7-9 and TRBJ2-2; 9 bases align to TRBD1. V was clipped by 2 bases and J by 6 bases; unmatched bases: 13. There are 18 residues in the CDR3. CDR1 is SEHNR, CDR2 FQNEAQ, per germline (reference sequence). The CDR3 region has the DNA TGTGCCAGCAGCTTAAGAACCTTCGGACAGGGGAGCGCCGGGGAGCTGTTTTTT. Protein sequence: CASSLRTFGQGSAGELFF.

Notes on this clone: This probably arose from a read error, given a far larger clone one base away. The V and J genes are TRBV29-1 and TRBJ2-3; perhaps TRBD1 as D (7 bases). The CDR3 totals 13 residues. The ends were cut back, 2 bases at V and 6 bases at J, with 12 bases in the middle. In germline, CDR1 is SQVTM, CDR2 ANQGSEA. CDR3 nucleotide sequence: TGCAGCGTTGAACAGGGGGGAGTGGATACGCAGTATTTT. It translates to CSVEQGGVDTQYF.

Turning to this clone: This likely traces to a read error, being one base from a far larger clone. This chain connects TRBV6-1 to TRBJ1-5, with D unclear. The germline V and J ends were trimmed by 3 bases and 5 bases, with 8 bases remaining between them. Germline CDR1 is MNHNS and CDR2 is SASEGT. The CDR3 consists of 13 residues. Written as DNA, the CDR3 is TGTGCCAGCAGTGAGAACAGATATCAGCCCCAGCATTTT. Protein product: CASSENRYQPQHF.

The chain carries TRBV6-5 and TRBJ1-4; TRBD1 is a possible D gene (5 bases). V was trimmed by 6 bases and J by 8 bases, leaving 16 bases between them. Germline V CDR1 and CDR2: MNHEY, SVGAGI. This CDR3 spans 14 amino acids. This CDR3 reads CASSPRDQREKLFF. CDR3 nucleotide sequence: TGTGCCAGCAGCCCTAGGGACCAGCGAGAAAAACTGTTTTTT.

This chain connects TRBV28 to TRBJ2-2; possibly TRBD2 for D (6 bases). CDR3 length: 14 residues. The V end was cut by 3 bases, the J end by 1 base, with 6 bases between. Looked up from germline, CDR1 is MDHEN and CDR2 is SYDVKM. The CDR3 nucleotides are TGTGCCAGCAGTTTGGGAGGGAACACCGGGGAGCTGTTTTTT. It encodes CASSLGGNTGELFF. Looking up the rest from reference TRBV28 and TRBJ2-2 gives the full variable domain: DVKVTQSSRYLVKRTGEKVFLECVQDMDHENMFWYRQDPGLGLRLIYFSYDVKMKEKGDIPEGYSVSREKKERFSLILESASTNQTSMYLCASSLGGNTGELFFGEGSRLTVL.

The V and J genes are TRBV4-1 and TRBJ2-1; 7 nucleotides line up with TRBD2. The CDR3 covers 15 residues. V lost 9 bases to trimming and J lost 4 bases; unmatched junction nucleotides: 12. The germline gives CDR1 MGHRA, CDR2 YSYEKL. CDR3 protein: CARKGGPKVYNEQFF. CDR3 DNA: TGCGCCAGAAAGGGAGGGCCTAAGGTGTACAATGAGCAGTTCTTC.

This chain links TRBV2 with TRBJ2-5; D remains ambiguous. Germline V lookup: CDR1 SNHLY, CDR2 FYNNEI. The CDR3 has 13 residues. V was clipped by 5 bases and J by 4 bases, with 11 bases between them. CDR3 sequence (DNA): TGTGCCAGCAGTTCCGAAGGACCAGAGACCCAGTACTTC. Encoded protein: CASSSEGPETQYF.

This clone was seen a handful of times. The sample contains more than one DNA sequence encoding this CDR3. The genes are TRBV5-4 and TRBJ2-7; D may be TRBD2 (6 bases). Trimming shortened V by 0 bases and J by 2 bases, and 18 bases separated the two germline ends. This CDR3 has 17 amino acids. Per germline, CDR1 SGHNT and CDR2 YYREEE (reference sequence). The CDR3 is CASSLGGVGGTPYEQYF. The CDR3 nucleotides read TGTGCCAGCAGCTTGGGGGGGGTAGGAGGGACCCCCTACGAGCAGTACTTC.

V is TRBV29-1 and J is TRBJ2-7, with 7 bases fitting TRBD2. The germline V gene encodes CDR1 SQVTM and CDR2 ANQGSEA. Unmatched junction bases numbered 38, after V lost 4 bases and J lost 2 bases. The CDR3 sequence is 24 residues long. The CDR3, as DNA: TGCAGCGTTGCCGACTCCCCACGACGACTAGCTTACCTAAAGACACCCTCAAGTACCTACGAGCAGTACTTC. Translation: CSVADSPRRLAYLKTPSSTYEQYF.

As for this clone: In the same sample, other DNA sequences code for this CDR3. The rearrangement uses TRBV6-1 and TRBJ1-2, with unresolved D. Between the trimmed V and J ends, which lost 5 bases and 0 bases, there was a span of 7 bases. The germline V gene has CDR1 MNHNS and CDR2 SASEGT. The CDR3 contains 13 residues. CDR3 protein: CASSRPANYGYTF. In DNA, the CDR3 is TGTGCCAGCAGTCGCCCGGCTAACTATGGCTACACCTTC.

A remark on this clone: With a far larger clone one base away, a read error is the likely cause. Other DNA sequences from this sample encode an identical CDR3 as well. The chain employs TRBV4-3 and TRBJ2-7; possibly TRBD2 for D (6 bases). The length of the CDR3 is 16 residues. Per germline, CDR1 LGHNA and CDR2 YSLEER. CDR3 DNA sequence: TGCGCCAGCAGTCAAGATCATGGTAGCGGAGCCTACGAGCAGTACTTC. Its translation is CASSQDHGSGAYEQYF.

Note on this clone: At the DNA level, this CDR3 is encoded by other sequences in the same sample as well. The rearrangement links TRBV15 to TRBJ1-5; the D is unclear. The V gene lost 0 bases and the J gene lost 7 bases, with 7 bases spanning the gap. CDR1 and CDR2 (germline): LNHNV, YYDKDF (reference sequence). The CDR3 loop spans 13 amino acids. CDR3 protein: CATSRDFGQPQHF. In DNA form, the CDR3 reads TGTGCCACCAGCAGAGATTTTGGCCAGCCCCAGCATTTT.